One and the same sample provided the 13 T cell receptor beta chains below, sequenced in a study of technical replicates of blood from four donors. The protocol was immunoSEQ multiplex PCR, while the TCRdb copy is restricted to in-frame clones and leaves out a portion. In the table there are around 80,000 clones, approximately 94% of which are singletons. The material sequenced was T cells isolated from PBMCs. The source is a human donor in good health.

The V gene is TRBV27, the J gene TRBJ2-1; 9 bases map to TRBD2. Germline trimming cut 5 bases from V and 8 bases from J; bases unmatched to any gene: 4. Germline CDR1 is MNHEY and CDR2 is SMNVEV (reference sequence). The CDR3 totals 13 residues. This CDR3 reads CASSQGLAHEQFF. CDR3 nucleotides: TGTGCCAGCAGTCAGGGACTAGCCCATGAGCAGTTCTTC.

The chain is built from TRBV18 and TRBJ1-5; 10 bases align to TRBD1. The germline V gene encodes CDR1 KGHSH and CDR2 LQKENI. V lost 6 bases to trimming and J lost 8 bases; unmatched junction nucleotides: 7. The CDR3 has 14 residues. In nucleotides, the CDR3 is TGTGCCAGCTCGCGGACAGGGGGGGTAGAGCCCCAGCATTTT. It translates to CASSRTGGVEPQHF.

This chain links TRBV11-3 with TRBJ2-7; no clear D. V was clipped by 2 bases and J by 0 bases, with 5 bases between them. The germline V gene has CDR1 SGHNT and CDR2 YENEEA. This CDR3 spans 13 amino acids. The CDR3 DNA follows: TGTGCCAGCAGCTTAAGTAGCTCCTACGAGCAGTACTTC. Translating it yields CASSLSSSYEQYF.

The J gene is TRBJ1-1, the V gene TRBV5-5, with D possibly TRBD1 on 6 matching bases. This CDR3 is 14 amino acids long. V gave up 3 bases and J gave up 5 bases, with 14 bases separating them. Looked up from germline, CDR1 is SGHKS and CDR2 is YYEKEE (reference sequence). The DNA of the CDR3 is TGTGCCAGCAGCTATTCCGGGGGGCGGACTGAAGCTTTCTTT. It codes for CASSYSGGRTEAFF.

The gene calls are TRBV29-1 and TRBJ2-1; possibly TRBD2 for D (6 bases). The V gene's germline CDR1 is SQVTM and CDR2 ANQGSEA. CDR3 length equals 13 residues. Trimming removed 8 bases at V and 5 bases at J, with 16 bases between. In nucleotides, the CDR3 is TGCAGCATCAGCGGTGGCGGGAACAATGAGCAGTTCTTC. Amino acids: CSISGGGNNEQFF.

The rearrangement joins TRBV19 to TRBJ1-1, with D possibly being TRBD1 (5 bases). Trimming pared 3 bases from V and 1 base from J, leaving 12 bases between. CDR3 size: 15 residues. The germline V gene has CDR1 LNHDA and CDR2 SQIVND (reference sequence). The CDR3 nucleotides read TGTGCCAGTAGTATTGGAGGCGGGGCGAACACTGAAGCTTTCTTT. Translation gives CASSIGGGANTEAFF.

The chain employs TRBV6-5 and TRBJ2-7, with 8 bases that match TRBD2. This CDR3 spans 14 amino acids. V lost 4 bases to trimming and J lost 5 bases; unmatched junction nucleotides: 7. Germline CDR1 reads MNHEY; CDR2 reads SVGAGI. DNA of the CDR3: TGTGCCAGCAGTTCCGGGACTAGTGCCAACGAGCAGTACTTC. This translates into CASSSGTSANEQYF.

This clone was seen once. This chain connects TRBV11-2 to TRBJ2-7, with 13 bases that match TRBD2. V was clipped by 4 bases and J by 4 bases; unmatched bases: 7. The CDR3 extends over 16 amino acids. CDR1 is SGHAT, CDR2 FQNNGV, per germline. CDR3 in amino acids: CASSYRLAGGGYEQYF. The DNA of the CDR3 is TGTGCCAGCAGCTATCGACTAGCGGGAGGAGGATACGAGCAGTACTTC.

The chain couples TRBV4-3 to TRBJ2-7; no firm D call. CDR1 is LGHNA and CDR2 is YSLEER in the germline V gene. Trimming took 0 bases from V and 3 from J, leaving 6 bases between them. The CDR3 contains 13 residues. The CDR3, as DNA: TGCGCCAGCAGCCAAGATTACGGCTACGAGCAGTACTTC. It is translated as CASSQDYGYEQYF.

The chain employs TRBV4-1 and TRBJ1-5; 8 bases line up with TRBD1. V lost 4 bases to trimming and J lost 6 bases; unmatched junction nucleotides: 5. This CDR3 region has 14 residues. CDR1 and CDR2 from the germline V gene are MGHRA and YSYEKL. In nucleotides, the CDR3 is TGCGCCAGCAGCCGGGACAGGAGGACTCAGCCCCAGCATTTT. The encoded protein is CASSRDRRTQPQHF.

A few counts support this clone. This chain joins TRBV5-1 and TRBJ1-2; 7 bases are shared with TRBD1. V lost 0 bases and J lost 4; bases outside the gene matches: 3. Germline-derived CDR1 and CDR2 are SGHRS and YFSETQ. The CDR3 consists of 14 residues. CDR3 bases: TGCGCCAGCAGCTTGGAGGGGGCAAGCTATGGCTACACCTTC. Encoded protein: CASSLEGASYGYTF.

CDR3 DNA sequence: TGCGCCAGCAGCCAAGTCCTCCGCGGGAGAGCCTACGAGCAGTACTTC. Its protein product is CASSQVLRGRAYEQYF. The chain couples TRBV4-1 to TRBJ2-7; TRBD2 matches 7 bases. J was trimmed by 2 bases and V by 1 base; bases with no gene match: 8. CDR1 is MGHRA, CDR2 YSYEKL, per germline. The CDR3 has 16 residues.

V and J are TRBV2 and TRBJ2-7; no clear D. The germline V gene has CDR1 SNHLY and CDR2 FYNNEI. V was pared by 4 bases and J by 6 bases, with 4 bases between. This CDR3 is 10 amino acids long. The CDR3 is CASSALEQYF. CDR3 coding DNA: TGTGCCAGCAGTGCACTCGAGCAGTACTTC. Variable domain in full (rest from reference TRBV2 and TRBJ2-7): EPEVTQTPSHQVTQMGQEVILRCVPISNHLYFYWYRQILGQKVEFLVSFYNNEISEKSEIFDDQFSVERPDGSNFTLKIRSTKLEDSAMYFCASSALEQYFGPGTRLTVT.